This is a list of T cell receptor beta chains from one sample in a study of T cells after yellow fever vaccination. MiXCR, applied by TCRdb to the 5' RACE reads, yields one record per CDR3 protein. Altogether roughly 330,000 distinct CDR3 sequences are present, around 7% being singletons, with the ten largest covering roughly a sixth. The input for sequencing was PBMCs, taken around 45 days after the first yellow fever vaccination. These receptors all come from a man aged 18-30 years who received the YFV17D yellow fever vaccine. The CDR3 runs from the conserved cysteine through the conserved F or W. D genes are given only for firm matches. The listing skips clone size in some rows; elsewhere it reads once, few, many or a size class.

abundance: NA
j_gene: TRBJ1-4
v_gene: TRBV12-3/TRBV12-4
d_gene: NA
CDR3aa: CASSERGEGEKLFF
CDR3nt: TGTGCCAGCAGCGAGAGAGGGGAAGGAGAAAAACTGTTTTTT

abundance: many
j_gene: TRBJ2-2
v_gene: TRBV10-3
d_gene: NA
CDR3aa: CAIGEVARLNTGELFF
CDR3nt: TGTGCCATCGGAGAGGTCGCGAGATTGAACACCGGGGAGCTGTTTTTT

abundance: NA
j_gene: TRBJ1-5
v_gene: TRBV19
d_gene: TRBD1
CDR3aa: CASSIAGTGRRQPQHF
CDR3nt: TGTGCCAGTAGTATTGCAGGGACAGGGAGGCGCCAGCCCCAGCATTTT

abundance: NA
j_gene: TRBJ2-5
v_gene: TRBV7-2
d_gene: TRBD2
CDR3aa: CASSHRGGRGAQETQYF
CDR3nt: TGTGCCAGCAGCCACCGGGGCGGGCGGGGGGCTCAAGAGACCCAGTACTTC

abundance: few
j_gene: TRBJ2-3
v_gene: TRBV6-5
d_gene: NA
CDR3aa: CASSILAWSGTDTQYF
CDR3nt: TGTGCCAGCAGCATACTCGCTTGGAGTGGCACAGATACGCAGTATTTT

abundance: many
j_gene: TRBJ1-1
v_gene: TRBV28
d_gene: NA
CDR3aa: CASTLQGTTEAFF
CDR3nt: TGTGCCAGCACCCTTCAGGGAACCACTGAAGCTTTCTTT

abundance: many
j_gene: TRBJ2-3
v_gene: TRBV10-3
d_gene: TRBD2
CDR3aa: CAIRPGTTIETDTQYF
CDR3nt: TGTGCCATCAGGCCCGGGACTACAATCGAAACAGATACGCAGTATTTT

abundance: few
j_gene: TRBJ2-5
v_gene: TRBV6-5
d_gene: NA
CDR3aa: CASSYRAPVQETQYF
CDR3nt: TGTGCCAGCAGTTACAGGGCACCGGTTCAAGAGACCCAGTACTTC

abundance: few
j_gene: TRBJ2-7
v_gene: TRBV7-8
d_gene: TRBD1
CDR3aa: CASSPGVGQEFYEQYF
CDR3nt: TGTGCCAGCAGCCCGGGGGTGGGACAGGAGTTTTACGAGCAGTACTTC

abundance: NA
j_gene: TRBJ1-4
v_gene: TRBV7-2
d_gene: NA
CDR3aa: CASSFRGTVATNEKLFF
CDR3nt: TGTGCCAGCAGCTTCCGCGGGACCGTTGCAACTAATGAAAAACTGTTTTTT

abundance: NA
j_gene: TRBJ2-1
v_gene: TRBV2
d_gene: NA
CDR3aa: CASNPVSSYNEQFF
CDR3nt: TGTGCCAGCAATCCGGTGAGCTCCTACAATGAGCAGTTCTTC

abundance: NA
j_gene: TRBJ2-4
v_gene: TRBV4-3
d_gene: TRBD1
CDR3aa: CASSRWTGGEVQYF
CDR3nt: TGCGCCAGCAGCCGCTGGACAGGGGGGGAGGTTCAGTACTTC

abundance: NA
j_gene: TRBJ2-5
v_gene: TRBV10-3
d_gene: NA
CDR3aa: CAISESGTGEETQYF
CDR3nt: TGTGCCATCAGTGAGTCGGGTACAGGCGAAGAGACCCAGTACTTC

abundance: few
j_gene: TRBJ1-2
v_gene: TRBV20-1
d_gene: NA
CDR3aa: CSARDEGPYGYTF
CDR3nt: TGCAGTGCTAGAGATGAGGGGCCTTATGGCTACACCTTC

abundance: few
j_gene: TRBJ1-1
v_gene: TRBV7-8
d_gene: TRBD1
CDR3aa: CASSFGTGTLLSTEAFF
CDR3nt: TGTGCCAGCAGCTTTGGGACAGGGACTCTACTATCCACTGAAGCTTTCTTT

abundance: few
j_gene: TRBJ2-3
v_gene: TRBV19
d_gene: NA
CDR3aa: CASSIFTDLRGTDTQYF
CDR3nt: TGTGCCAGTAGTATTTTTACGGACTTACGGGGCACAGATACGCAGTATTTT

abundance: NA
j_gene: TRBJ2-7
v_gene: TRBV18
d_gene: NA
CDR3aa: CASSATGEGSEQYF
CDR3nt: TGTGCCAGCTCAGCGACAGGGGAGGGCTCCGAGCAGTACTTC

abundance: many
j_gene: TRBJ2-3
v_gene: TRBV3-1
d_gene: NA
CDR3aa: CASSQGRVGVTDTQYF
CDR3nt: TGTGCCAGCAGCCAAGGGCGTGTTGGCGTAACAGATACGCAGTATTTT

abundance: many
j_gene: TRBJ2-7
v_gene: TRBV5-1
d_gene: TRBD1
CDR3aa: CASSRRTGDYEQYF
CDR3nt: TGCGCCAGCAGCCGTAGGACAGGAGACTACGAGCAGTACTTC

abundance: few
j_gene: TRBJ2-5
v_gene: TRBV20-1
d_gene: TRBD2
CDR3aa: CSARPLAGGQETQYF
CDR3nt: TGCAGTGCTAGGCCCCTAGCGGGGGGGCAAGAGACCCAGTACTTC

abundance: few
j_gene: TRBJ2-1
v_gene: TRBV7-9
d_gene: TRBD1
CDR3aa: CASSSLLTGRWGNEQFF
CDR3nt: TGTGCCAGCAGCTCCCTCCTGACAGGGCGATGGGGTAATGAGCAGTTCTTC

abundance: NA
j_gene: TRBJ1-4
v_gene: TRBV5-5
d_gene: NA
CDR3aa: CASSPTRRVHEKLFF
CDR3nt: TGTGCCAGCAGCCCCACACGGAGGGTTCATGAAAAACTGTTTTTT

abundance: many
j_gene: TRBJ2-7
v_gene: TRBV5-1
d_gene: NA
CDR3aa: CASSSGSSSYEQYF
CDR3nt: TGCGCCAGCAGCTCGGGATCAAGCTCCTACGAGCAGTACTTC

abundance: NA
j_gene: TRBJ1-6
v_gene: TRBV20-1
d_gene: NA
CDR3aa: CSASVGGLNNSPLHF
CDR3nt: TGCAGTGCTAGTGTGGGAGGGTTAAATAATTCACCCCTCCACTTT

abundance: NA
j_gene: TRBJ1-2
v_gene: TRBV20-1
d_gene: TRBD1
CDR3aa: CSARGAPDRISDYTF
CDR3nt: TGCAGTGCTAGAGGGGCGCCGGACAGGATTTCTGACTACACCTTC

abundance: NA
j_gene: TRBJ1-1
v_gene: TRBV15
d_gene: NA
CDR3aa: CATSPENTEAFF
CDR3nt: TGTGCCACCAGTCCAGAGAACACTGAAGCTTTCTTT

abundance: many
j_gene: TRBJ1-1
v_gene: TRBV6-5
d_gene: TRBD1
CDR3aa: CASRTRTGGREAFF
CDR3nt: TGTGCCAGCAGGACTCGGACAGGGGGCAGAGAAGCTTTCTTT

abundance: few
j_gene: TRBJ2-1
v_gene: TRBV5-4
d_gene: TRBD2
CDR3aa: CASPLGGEGSEQFF
CDR3nt: TGTGCCAGCCCCCTTGGGGGGGAGGGGAGTGAGCAGTTCTTC

abundance: many
j_gene: TRBJ1-1
v_gene: TRBV5-8
d_gene: TRBD1
CDR3aa: CASRFRDRAFSAEAFF
CDR3nt: TGTGCCAGCAGATTCCGGGACAGGGCCTTTTCCGCTGAAGCTTTCTTT

abundance: many
j_gene: TRBJ1-1
v_gene: TRBV5-1
d_gene: NA
CDR3aa: CASSFSENTEAFF
CDR3nt: TGCGCCAGCAGCTTCTCAGAGAACACTGAAGCTTTCTTT

abundance: many
j_gene: TRBJ1-6
v_gene: TRBV6-1
d_gene: TRBD1
CDR3aa: CASRPTGQGNSPLHF
CDR3nt: TGTGCCAGCAGACCCACGGGACAGGGGAATTCACCCCTCCACTTT

abundance: NA
j_gene: TRBJ1-6
v_gene: TRBV4-3
d_gene: TRBD1
CDR3aa: CASSQDLSTGRNSPLHF
CDR3nt: TGCGCCAGCAGCCAAGATCTATCGACAGGGAGAAATTCACCCCTCCACTTT

abundance: many
j_gene: TRBJ1-2
v_gene: TRBV12-3/TRBV12-4
d_gene: NA
CDR3aa: CASSGGGGYTF
CDR3nt: TGTGCCAGCAGTGGGGGTGGGGGCTACACCTTC

abundance: many
j_gene: TRBJ1-2
v_gene: TRBV7-2
d_gene: TRBD1
CDR3aa: CASSYNRGDGYTF
CDR3nt: TGTGCCAGCAGCTATAACAGGGGGGATGGCTACACCTTC

abundance: NA
j_gene: TRBJ2-7
v_gene: TRBV28
d_gene: NA
CDR3aa: CASSSTSHEQYF
CDR3nt: TGTGCCAGCAGTTCCACTAGTCACGAGCAGTACTTC

abundance: NA
j_gene: TRBJ1-2
v_gene: TRBV20-1
d_gene: NA
CDR3aa: CSARRDGIYGYTF
CDR3nt: TGCAGTGCTCGCCGGGACGGAATTTATGGCTACACCTTC

abundance: few
j_gene: TRBJ1-6
v_gene: TRBV7-2
d_gene: TRBD1
CDR3aa: CASTQPTGNSPLHF
CDR3nt: TGTGCCAGCACTCAGCCGACAGGGAATTCACCCCTCCACTTT

abundance: NA
j_gene: TRBJ2-2
v_gene: TRBV7-2
d_gene: TRBD2
CDR3aa: CASSLAGGWAGELFF
CDR3nt: TGTGCCAGCAGCCTAGCGGGGGGCTGGGCCGGGGAGCTGTTTTTT

abundance: once
j_gene: TRBJ2-3
v_gene: TRBV13
d_gene: TRBD2
CDR3aa: CASSATPGLALPDAQYF
CDR3nt: TGTGCCAGCAGCGCGACCCCGGGACTAGCGCTTCCAGATGCGCAGTATTTT

abundance: once
j_gene: TRBJ1-1
v_gene: TRBV6-1
d_gene: NA
CDR3aa: CASSPRVHGGLNTEAFF
CDR3nt: TGTGCCAGCAGTCCCCGGGTCCACGGAGGATTGAACACTGAAGCTTTCTTT

abundance: few
j_gene: TRBJ1-1
v_gene: TRBV12-3/TRBV12-4
d_gene: TRBD1
CDR3aa: CASRKQGSEAFF
CDR3nt: TGTGCCAGCAGAAAACAGGGGTCTGAAGCTTTCTTT

abundance: few
j_gene: TRBJ2-7
v_gene: TRBV7-2
d_gene: NA
CDR3aa: CASSLESGRAGEQYF
CDR3nt: TGTGCCAGCAGCTTAGAGTCAGGCAGGGCAGGGGAGCAGTACTTC

abundance: few
j_gene: TRBJ2-1
v_gene: TRBV7-2
d_gene: TRBD2
CDR3aa: CASSQTSDNNEQFF
CDR3nt: TGTGCCAGCAGCCAGACTAGCGACAACAATGAGCAGTTCTTC

abundance: many
j_gene: TRBJ2-5
v_gene: TRBV18
d_gene: TRBD2
CDR3aa: CASSPQSAGGETQYF
CDR3nt: TGTGCCAGCTCACCACAGAGTGCGGGAGGGGAGACCCAGTACTTC

abundance: NA
j_gene: TRBJ2-5
v_gene: TRBV2
d_gene: NA
CDR3aa: CATAYETQYF
CDR3nt: TGTGCCACGGCGTATGAGACCCAGTACTTC

abundance: NA
j_gene: TRBJ1-2
v_gene: TRBV20-1
d_gene: NA
CDR3aa: CSARSSGQYGYTF
CDR3nt: TGCAGTGCTAGATCCTCCGGACAGTATGGCTACACCTTC

abundance: few
j_gene: TRBJ2-1
v_gene: TRBV20-1
d_gene: TRBD2
CDR3aa: CSAREGLGGYNEQFF
CDR3nt: TGCAGTGCTAGAGAGGGACTGGGGGGGTACAATGAGCAGTTCTTC

abundance: NA
j_gene: TRBJ1-1
v_gene: TRBV5-1
d_gene: NA
CDR3aa: CASSLVAKGDTEAFF
CDR3nt: TGCGCCAGCAGCTTGGTGGCGAAAGGGGACACTGAAGCTTTCTTT

abundance: NA
j_gene: TRBJ1-2
v_gene: TRBV5-6
d_gene: NA
CDR3aa: CASSLILPYREGYTF
CDR3nt: TGTGCCAGCAGCTTGATACTCCCCTACCGGGAGGGCTACACCTTC

abundance: medium-sized
j_gene: TRBJ2-3
v_gene: TRBV13
d_gene: NA
CDR3aa: CASSFSSTDTQYF
CDR3nt: TGTGCCAGCAGCTTCTCCAGCACAGATACGCAGTATTTT

abundance: NA
j_gene: TRBJ1-6
v_gene: TRBV6-1
d_gene: NA
CDR3aa: CASSPGRISYNSPLHF
CDR3nt: TGTGCCAGCAGCCCGGGGAGGATCTCCTATAATTCACCCCTCCACTTT

abundance: NA
j_gene: TRBJ2-2
v_gene: TRBV5-1
d_gene: NA
CDR3aa: CASSLSDGNTGELFF
CDR3nt: TGCGCCAGCAGCTTGTCCGACGGAAACACCGGGGAGCTGTTTTTT

abundance: few
j_gene: TRBJ2-1
v_gene: TRBV7-2
d_gene: NA
CDR3aa: CASSLARRAVYNEQFF
CDR3nt: TGTGCCAGCAGCTTAGCTCGCAGGGCAGTCTACAATGAGCAGTTCTTC

abundance: NA
j_gene: TRBJ2-2
v_gene: TRBV7-3
d_gene: NA
CDR3aa: CASSPDSNTGELFF
CDR3nt: TGTGCCAGCAGCCCGGACAGTAACACCGGGGAGCTGTTTTTT

abundance: few
j_gene: TRBJ2-1
v_gene: TRBV9
d_gene: NA
CDR3aa: CASSGRTVSDEQFF
CDR3nt: TGTGCCAGCAGCGGCCGGACAGTCAGCGATGAGCAGTTCTTC

abundance: many
j_gene: TRBJ2-3
v_gene: TRBV12-5
d_gene: NA
CDR3aa: CASGKASTDTQYF
CDR3nt: TGTGCTAGTGGGAAGGCTAGCACAGATACGCAGTATTTT

abundance: few
j_gene: TRBJ1-6
v_gene: TRBV18
d_gene: NA
CDR3aa: CASSTGTVYNSPLHF
CDR3nt: TGTGCCAGCTCGACCGGGACTGTCTATAATTCACCCCTCCACTTT